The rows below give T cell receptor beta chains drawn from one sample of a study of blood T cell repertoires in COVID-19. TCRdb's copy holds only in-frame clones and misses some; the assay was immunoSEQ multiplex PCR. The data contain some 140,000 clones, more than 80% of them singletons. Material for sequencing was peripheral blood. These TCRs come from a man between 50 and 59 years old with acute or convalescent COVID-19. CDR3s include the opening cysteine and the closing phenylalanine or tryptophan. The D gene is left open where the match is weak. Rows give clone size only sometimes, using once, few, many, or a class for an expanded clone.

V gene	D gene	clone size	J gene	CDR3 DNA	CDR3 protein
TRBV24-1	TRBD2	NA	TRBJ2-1	TGTGCCACCAGTGATTCCATAAAGGGACTAGTTACCCGTGATGAGCAGTTCTTC	CATSDSIKGLVTRDEQFF
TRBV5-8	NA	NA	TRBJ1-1	TGTGCCAGCAGCTTTCAACCCGGGGCGTGGGGGCTGGAGAACACTGAAGCTTTCTTT	CASSFQPGAWGLENTEAFF
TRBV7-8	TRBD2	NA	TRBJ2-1	TGTGCCAGCAGCCACGGACTAGCGGGACCCAATGAGCAGTTCTTC	CASSHGLAGPNEQFF
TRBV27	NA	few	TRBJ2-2	TGTGCCAGCAGTACTAGCTTCACCGGGGAGCTGTTTTTT	CASSTSFTGELFF
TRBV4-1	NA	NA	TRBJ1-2	TGCGCCAGCAGCCAAGAACAGGGTGCCTCTCTACTACATGGCTACACCTTC	CASSQEQGASLLHGYTF
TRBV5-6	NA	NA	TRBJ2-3	TGTGCCAGCAGCTTTCGGAGTAGCACAGATACGCAGTATTTT	CASSFRSSTDTQYF
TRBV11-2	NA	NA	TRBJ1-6	TGTGCCAGCAGCTTAACGGTGGCACTAAAAAGGTCCTATAATTCACCCCTCCACTTT	CASSLTVALKRSYNSPLHF
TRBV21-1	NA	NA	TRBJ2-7	TGTGCCATTCCAGGCTACGAGCAGTACTTC	CAIPGYEQYF
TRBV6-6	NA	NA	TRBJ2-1	TGTGCCGGAATTAGTTGGAGGGGTCTGTGCAATGAGCAGTTCTTC	CAGISWRGLCNEQFF
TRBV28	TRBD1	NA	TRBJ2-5	TGTGCCAGCAGTGGGACAGCACAAGAGACCCAGTACTTC	CASSGTAQETQYF
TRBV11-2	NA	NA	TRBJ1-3	TGTGCCAGCAGCTCGAGCCGGGGTACGATCTCTGGAAACACCATATATTTT	CASSSSRGTISGNTIYF
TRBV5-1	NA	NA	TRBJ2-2	TGCGCCAGCAGCTTGCTAAGAGGCACCGGGGAGCTGTTTTTT	CASSLLRGTGELFF
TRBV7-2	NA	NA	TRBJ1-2	TGTGCCAGCAGCCCGGAAACCACAGGGACCTATGGCTACACCTTC	CASSPETTGTYGYTF
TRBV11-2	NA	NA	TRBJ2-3	TGTGCCAGCCGTCTGGGGAGTTGGACAGATACGCAGTATTTT	CASRLGSWTDTQYF
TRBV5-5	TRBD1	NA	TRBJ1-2	TGTGCCAGCAGCTTCCCAGGGGGCGACTATGGCTACACCTTC	CASSFPGGDYGYTF
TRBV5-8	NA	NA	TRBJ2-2	TGTGCCAGCGGAGGGGCGAACACCGGGGAGCTGTTTTTT	CASGGANTGELFF
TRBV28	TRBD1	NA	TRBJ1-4	TGTGCCAGCAGTAGAAGGACAGGGGGGATCGAAAAACTGTTTTTT	CASSRRTGGIEKLFF
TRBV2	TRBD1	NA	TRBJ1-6	TGTGCCAGCAGCCCAGACAGGGCTAGTTCACCCCTCCACTTT	CASSPDRASSPLHF
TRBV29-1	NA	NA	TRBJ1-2	TGCAGCGTTGACCGGAAACAGGTTAACTATGGCTACACCTTC	CSVDRKQVNYGYTF
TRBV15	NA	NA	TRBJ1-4	TGTGCCACCAGCAGAAACCGGGACTCTGGGGAAAAACTGTTTTTT	CATSRNRDSGEKLFF
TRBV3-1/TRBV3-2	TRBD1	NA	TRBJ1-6	TGTGCCAGCAGCCCCTCGACAGGGACAAATCCGAGGAGCTCCTATAATTCACCCCTCCACTTT	CASSPSTGTNPRSSYNSPLHF
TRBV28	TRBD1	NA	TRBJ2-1	TGTGCCAGCTGTTATCCCGGGACAGGGGGGCCCCCCCCCACAAATGAGCAGTTCTTC	CASCYPGTGGPPPTNEQFF
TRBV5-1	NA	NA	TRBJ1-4	TGCGCCAGCCATGACGGTAGGAGGAATGAAAAACTGTTTTTT	CASHDGRRNEKLFF
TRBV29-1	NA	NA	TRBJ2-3	TGCAGCGTTGAAAAGGCAGCCCGAGGTTCAACAGATACGCAGTATTTT	CSVEKAARGSTDTQYF
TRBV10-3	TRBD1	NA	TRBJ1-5	TGTGCCATCGGACAGGGAGAGGGCCAGCCCCAGCATTTT	CAIGQGEGQPQHF
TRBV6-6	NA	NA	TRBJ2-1	TGTGCCAGCAGTTCCCGTTCGGATGAGCAGTTCTTC	CASSSRSDEQFF
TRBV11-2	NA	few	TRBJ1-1	TGTGCCAGCAGCTTATGGGGGCGCGGGACTGAAGCTTTCTTT	CASSLWGRGTEAFF
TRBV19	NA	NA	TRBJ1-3	TGTGCCAGTAGCCGGGACTCAACTACCGAAAACACCATATATTTT	CASSRDSTTENTIYF
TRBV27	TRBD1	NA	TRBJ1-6	TGTGCCAGCAGTTTAGGGACAGGGGGGTCCTATAATTCACCCCTCCACTTT	CASSLGTGGSYNSPLHF
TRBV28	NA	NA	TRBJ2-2	TGTGCCAGCAGTCTAAGGTACAGGGTCGCCACCGGGGAGCTGTTTTTT	CASSLRYRVATGELFF
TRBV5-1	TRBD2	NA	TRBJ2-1	TGCGCCAGCAGCACCGGGACTAGCGGAGGCACCTATCAGTTCTTC	CASSTGTSGGTYQFF
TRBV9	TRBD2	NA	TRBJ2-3	TGTGCCAGCAGCGTAGTACTAGCGGGGGGCGGTTCGGATACGCAGTATTTT	CASSVVLAGGGSDTQYF
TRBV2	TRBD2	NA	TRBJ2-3	TGTGCCAGCAGTCTCGGAGCGGGAGGTACAGATACGCAGTATTTT	CASSLGAGGTDTQYF
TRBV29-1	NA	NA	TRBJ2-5	TGCAGCGTTGAAGACGGGACTGCCCCAGAGACCCAGTACTTC	CSVEDGTAPETQYF
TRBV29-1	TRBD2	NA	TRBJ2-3	TGCAGCGTCCCAAGTGGTAGCGGGGCCCAAGATACGCAGTATTTT	CSVPSGSGAQDTQYF
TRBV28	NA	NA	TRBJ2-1	TGTGCCAGCCGAGTCCCCGGGGCCTACAATGAGCAGTTCTTC	CASRVPGAYNEQFF
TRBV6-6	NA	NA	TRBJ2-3	TGTGCCAGCAGTTACTCGGGCCTAACAGATACGCAGTATTTT	CASSYSGLTDTQYF
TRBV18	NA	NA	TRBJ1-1	TGTGCCAGCTCACCGAACCCGACGGGAATGAACACTGAAGCTTTCTTT	CASSPNPTGMNTEAFF
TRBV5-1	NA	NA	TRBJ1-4	TGCGCCAGCAGCTTAGGGACAACAACTAATGAAAAACTGTTTTTT	CASSLGTTTNEKLFF
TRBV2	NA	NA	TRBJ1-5	TGTGCCAGCAGTGAAGTTGGAGGGAATCAGCCCCAGCATTTT	CASSEVGGNQPQHF
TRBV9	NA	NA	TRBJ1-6	TGTGCCAGCAGCGGAGGTGGAGGCGGGCATTCACCCCTCCACTTT	CASSGGGGGHSPLHF
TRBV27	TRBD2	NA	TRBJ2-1	TGTGCCAGCAGTTTAGCGGGAGGGCCTTCCTACAATGAGCAGTTCTTC	CASSLAGGPSYNEQFF
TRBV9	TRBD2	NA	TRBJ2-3	TGTGCCAGCAGCGGTCCACTAGCGGGAGGAGTAGATACGCAGTATTTT	CASSGPLAGGVDTQYF
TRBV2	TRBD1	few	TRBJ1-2	TGTGCCAGCAGATGGGACAGTTGGTATGGCTACACCTTC	CASRWDSWYGYTF
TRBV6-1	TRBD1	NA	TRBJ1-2	TGTGCCAGCAGTGAATTTGGGACAGACTATGGCTACACCTTC	CASSEFGTDYGYTF
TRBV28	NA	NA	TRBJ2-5	TGTGCCAGCAGTCCCAGGGTTTCCCAAGAGACCCAGTACTTC	CASSPRVSQETQYF
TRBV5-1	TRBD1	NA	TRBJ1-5	TGCGCCAGCAGCTTGCGGAACACAGGGGATCAGCCCCAGCATTTT	CASSLRNTGDQPQHF
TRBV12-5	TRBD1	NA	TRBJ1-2	TGTGCTAGTGGTTTGGACGGGACAGGGATGCTCTATGGCTACACCTTC	CASGLDGTGMLYGYTF
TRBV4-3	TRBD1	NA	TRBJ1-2	TGCGCCAGCAGACCGGGACAGGGCGGCTATGGCTACACCTTC	CASRPGQGGYGYTF
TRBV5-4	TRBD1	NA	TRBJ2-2	TGTGCCAGCAGGGGAGGGACAGGGGTTACCGGGGAGCTGTTTTTT	CASRGGTGVTGELFF
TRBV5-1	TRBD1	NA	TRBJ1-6	TGCGCCAGCAGCTTGGCGGGACAGGCCTATAATTCACCCCTCCACTTT	CASSLAGQAYNSPLHF
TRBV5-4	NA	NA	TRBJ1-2	TGTGCCAGCAGCCAACAGGGAGACTATGGCTACACCTTC	CASSQQGDYGYTF